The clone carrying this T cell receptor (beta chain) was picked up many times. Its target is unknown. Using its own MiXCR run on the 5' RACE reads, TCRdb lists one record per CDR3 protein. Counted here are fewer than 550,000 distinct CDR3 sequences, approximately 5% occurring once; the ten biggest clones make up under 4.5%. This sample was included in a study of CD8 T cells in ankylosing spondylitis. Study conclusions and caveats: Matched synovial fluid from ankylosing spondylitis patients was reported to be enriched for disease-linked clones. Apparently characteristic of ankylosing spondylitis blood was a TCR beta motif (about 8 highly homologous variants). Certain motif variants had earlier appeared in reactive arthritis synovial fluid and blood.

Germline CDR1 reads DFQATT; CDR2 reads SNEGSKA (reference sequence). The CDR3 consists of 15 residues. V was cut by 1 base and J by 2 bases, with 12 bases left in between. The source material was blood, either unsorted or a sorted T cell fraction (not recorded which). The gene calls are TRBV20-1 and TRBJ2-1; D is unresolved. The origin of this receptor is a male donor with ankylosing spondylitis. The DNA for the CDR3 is TGCAGTGCTAGAGCCCCCCTAGATCCCTACAATGAGCAGTTCTTC. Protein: CSARAPLDPYNEQFF.